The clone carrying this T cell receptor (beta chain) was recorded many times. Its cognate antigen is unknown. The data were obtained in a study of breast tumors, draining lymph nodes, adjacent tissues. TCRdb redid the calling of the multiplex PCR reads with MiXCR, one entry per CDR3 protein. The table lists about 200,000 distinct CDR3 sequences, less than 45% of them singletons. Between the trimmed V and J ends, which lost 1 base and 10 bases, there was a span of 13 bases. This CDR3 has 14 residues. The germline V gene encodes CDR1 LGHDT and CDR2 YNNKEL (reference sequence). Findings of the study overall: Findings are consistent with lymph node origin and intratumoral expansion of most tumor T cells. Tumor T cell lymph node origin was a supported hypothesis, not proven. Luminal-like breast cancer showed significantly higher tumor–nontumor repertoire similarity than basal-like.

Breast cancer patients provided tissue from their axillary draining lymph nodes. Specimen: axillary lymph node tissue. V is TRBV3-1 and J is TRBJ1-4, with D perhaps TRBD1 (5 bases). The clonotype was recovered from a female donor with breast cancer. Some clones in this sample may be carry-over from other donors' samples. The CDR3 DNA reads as TGTGCCAGCAGCCAAGGTGGAGGGGTCGGAAAACTGTTTTTT. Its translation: CASSQGGGVGKLFF.